Below are 29 T cell receptor beta chains sequenced from a single sample in a study of T cells in women clearing cervical HPV infection (dated by TCRdb to the late 2010s). Libraries were built with the immunoSEQ multiplex PCR assay. TCRdb re-hosts the immuneACCESS table, in-frame sequences only. Its copies lack some clones; in the studies checked, an unresolved V gene accounts for under half of them, and the cause for the rest is not known. The sample's records list more than 15,000 clones. Approximately 15% of the sample lies in the top ten. The sequenced sample was blood buffy coat. Receptors were obtained from a woman between 18 and 70 years old with a cervical HPV16 infection that either progressed to CIN3+ or cleared (not recorded which).

With regard to this clone: Read sequence stops 3 residues before the CDR3 end, and the germline J gene provides the missing end. This chain uses TRBV19 with TRBJ1-6; D not resolved. Trimming pared 7 bases from V and 4 bases from J, leaving 11 bases between. CDR1 and CDR2 (germline): LNHDA, SQIVND (reference sequence). The CDR3 is 14 amino acids. The DNA read from the CDR3 is TGTGCCAGTAAGGAGGGTTGGTATAATTCACCC. Translated, it gives CASKEGWYNSP. The complete CDR3 reads CASKEGWYNSPLHF. The full variable domain, its missing parts supplied by reference TRBV19 and TRBJ1-6, is DGGITQSPKYLFRKEGQNVTLSCEQNLNHDAMYWYRQDPGQGLRLIYYSQIVNDFQKGDIAEGYSVSREKKESFPLTVTSAQKNPTAFYLCASKEGWYNSPLHFGNGTRLTVT.

Notes on this clone: The DNA ends 3 residues before the CDR3 does, and the rest of the CDR3 is filled in from the germline J gene. The rearrangement links TRBV6-2 or TRBV6-3 to TRBJ1-4; 7 bases fit TRBD1. This CDR3 region has 14 residues. In germline, CDR1 is MNHEY, CDR2 SVGEGT. The trim removed 6 bases at V and 8 bases at J, leaving 9 bases unmatched. CDR3 DNA (partial): TGTGCCAGCAGCATGGGACAGTCGTGGGAAAAA. This codes for CASSMGQSWEK. Given in full, the CDR3 is CASSMGQSWEKLFF.

Concerning this clone: The CDR3 end is not reached by the read, which stops 3 residues before it; the germline J gene fills it in. V is TRBV7-9 and J is TRBJ1-1; TRBD1 matches 7 bases. This CDR3 has 15 residues. CDR1 and CDR2 (germline): SEHNR, FQNEAQ (reference sequence). V dropped 3 bases and J dropped 0; count of bases not matched to a gene: 4. The covered CDR3 bases are TGTGCCAGCAGCTTCCAGACAGGGCTGAACACTGAA. This gives the protein CASSFQTGLNTE. The full CDR3 reads CASSFQTGLNTEAFF.

Concerning this clone itself: The sequence runs out 3 residues before the end of the CDR3; the remainder is reconstructed from the germline J gene. The chain has TRBV10-3 and TRBJ1-4; 7 nucleotides agree with TRBD1. V lost 3 bases and J lost 5; bases outside the gene matches: 6. Germline V gene data show CDR1 as ENHRY and CDR2 as SYGVKD. This CDR3 region has 15 residues. The part of the CDR3 DNA that was read is TGTGCCATCAGTGACCGGGGACAGAGAAATGAAAAA. It is translated as CAISDRGQRNEK. In full, the CDR3 is CAISDRGQRNEKLFF.

Notes on this clone: The read terminates 3 residues ahead of where the CDR3 ends, so the germline J gene completes it. The chain is built from TRBV6-1 and TRBJ1-5, with TRBD1 matching over 7 bases. The CDR3 contains 16 residues. The V gene end was trimmed by 1 base and the J gene end by 6 bases; junction bases not matched to a gene: 9. The germline gives CDR1 MNHNS, CDR2 SASEGT. The CDR3 sequence is CASSEGQGFTTQPQHF. Partial CDR3 DNA: TGTGCCAGCAGTGAAGGACAGGGATTTACGACTCAGCCC.

Remarks on this clone: The read gets to within 3 residues of the CDR3 end, and the germline J gene fills in the rest. This rearrangement joins TRBV5-1 to TRBJ2-1; D is tentatively TRBD1 or TRBD2 (5 bases each). Germline CDR1 reads SGHRS; CDR2 reads YFSETQ. V gave up 0 bases and J gave up 5 bases, with 9 bases separating them. The CDR3 covers 14 residues. The chain's CDR3 is CASSLGRGDNEQFF. The covered CDR3 bases are TGCGCCAGCAGCTTGGGCAGAGGGGACAATGAG.

Comment on this clone: Read coverage stops 3 residues before the CDR3 terminus; the germline J gene supplies the remainder. This rearrangement joins TRBV5-1 to TRBJ2-5; 7 bases agree with TRBD2. Germline-derived CDR1 and CDR2 are SGHRS and YFSETQ. J lost 5 bases, V lost 0 bases, and 10 bases had no gene match. The CDR3 totals 16 residues. CDR3 DNA, as far as it was read: TGCGCCAGCAGCTTGGCCTTAACGTCCGGGGGGGAGACC. As protein: CASSLALTSGGET. The CDR3 in full is CASSLALTSGGETQYF.

Points on this clone: The read stops 3 residues short of the end of the CDR3; the missing end is completed from the germline J gene. This chain links TRBV19 with TRBJ1-1; D might be TRBD1 (5 bases). V gave up 6 bases and J gave up 4 bases, with 12 bases separating them. Germline values: CDR1 LNHDA, CDR2 SQIVND (reference sequence). CDR3 length: 13 residues. The CDR3 loop reads CASRTGVVTEAFF. The part of the CDR3 DNA that was read is TGTGCCAGTAGAACGGGGGTTGTCACTGAA.

About this clone itself: The read finishes 3 residues shy of the CDR3 end, and the germline J gene is used to complete it. This chain connects TRBV4-2 to TRBJ2-5; a weak D match, TRBD2 (7 bases). Germline V gene lookup returns CDR1 LGHNA and CDR2 YNFKEQ. This CDR3 is built from 16 residues. Trimming cost V 4 bases and J 1 base, with 16 bases left between them. The CDR3 DNA, read in part, is TGTGCCAGCAGCCCCCTTCTCGCGGGGGCCCAAGAGACC. It codes for CASSPLLAGAQET. The whole CDR3 protein reads CASSPLLAGAQETQYF.

This clone is identified as medium-sized from frequency. The read terminates 3 residues ahead of where the CDR3 ends, so the germline J gene completes it. The chain joins TRBV5-1 to TRBJ1-6; no clear D. CDR1 is SGHRS and CDR2 is YFSETQ in the germline V gene. The germline V and J ends were trimmed by 0 bases and 6 bases, with 10 bases remaining between them. The CDR3 totals 15 residues. This CDR3 is CASSLAQAGNSPLHF. CDR3 bases read: TGCGCCAGCAGCTTGGCCCAGGCGGGTAATTCACCC.

For this clone: At one of its ends the junction is not consistent with the germline gene, which may arise from a read error. The read ends 3 residues shy of where the CDR3 ends; the end is completed using the germline J gene. The chain is built from TRBV5-5 and TRBJ2-1; 9 positions match TRBD2. This CDR3 has 13 residues. Per the germline V gene, CDR1 is SGHKS and CDR2 is YYEKEE (reference sequence). CDR3 bases read: TGTACCAGCAACCCAGAACTAGCGGGTGAG. Residues: CTSNPELAGE. The complete CDR3 reads CTSNPELAGEQFF.

Concerning this clone itself: The read finishes 3 residues shy of the CDR3 end, and the germline J gene is used to complete it. V and J are TRBV30 and TRBJ1-2; D not resolved. Trimming took off 2 bases at V and 3 bases at J, with 7 bases between the two ends. CDR3 size: 12 residues. Looked up from germline, CDR1 is GTSNPN and CDR2 is SVGIG (reference sequence). The part of the CDR3 DNA that was read is TGTGCCTGGAGTCTAATGGACTATGGC. It encodes CAWSLMDYG. The entire CDR3 is CAWSLMDYGYTF.

For this clone: The read gets to within 3 residues of the CDR3 end, and the germline J gene fills in the rest. The chain recombines TRBV7-9 with TRBJ1-2; D remains ambiguous. The V gene's germline CDR1 is SEHNR and CDR2 FQNEAQ (reference sequence). This CDR3 has 12 amino acids. The CDR3 protein is CASSILHNDYTF. The DNA read from the CDR3 is TGTGCCAGCAGCATTTTGCACAATGAC.

As concerns this clone: Coverage ceases 3 residues before the CDR3 finishes, and the germline J gene fills in the end. V is TRBV18 and J is TRBJ1-2, with D tentatively TRBD1 (6 bases). This CDR3 is built from 21 residues. Germline CDR1 reads KGHSH; CDR2 reads LQKENI. Here the CDR3 reads CASSLINSGTKGDSTGNDYTF. The CDR3 DNA, read in part, is TGTGCCAGCTCACTTATAAACTCCGGGACAAAGGGGGATAGTACGGGCAATGAC.

On this clone: With the read ending 3 residues before the CDR3 end, the germline J gene is used to fill in that end. V is TRBV5-1 and J is TRBJ2-3; tentative D call: TRBD1 (6 bases). The length of the CDR3 is 14 residues. The V gene's germline CDR1 is SGHRS and CDR2 YFSETQ. V was pared by 2 bases and J by 1 base, with 8 bases between. The CDR3 DNA, read in part, is TGCGCCAGCAGCTTATACAGGGGCACAGATACG. This gives the protein CASSLYRGTDT. The CDR3 in its entirety is CASSLYRGTDTQYF.

Partial CDR3 DNA: TGTGCCAGCAGCTTACTATACTCCGCCTACAATGAG. It yields the protein CASSLLYSAYNE. The complete CDR3 protein is CASSLLYSAYNEQFF. The chain links TRBV11-1 to TRBJ2-1; no firm D call. Sequencing ends 3 residues short of the CDR3 end; the germline J gene provides the rest. Germline assignment: CDR1 SGHAT and CDR2 FQDESV (reference sequence). CDR3 length: 15 residues. The germline V and J ends were trimmed by 2 bases and 2 bases, with 10 bases remaining between them. The full variable domain, its missing parts supplied by reference TRBV11-1 and TRBJ2-1, is EAEVAQSPRYKITEKSQAVAFWCDPISGHATLYWYRQILGQGPELLVQFQDESVVDDSQLPKDRFSAERLKGVDSTLKIQPAELGDSAMYLCASSLLYSAYNEQFFGPGTRLTVL.

A word on this clone: The CDR3 end is not reached by the read, which stops 3 residues before it; the germline J gene fills it in. The J gene is TRBJ1-2, the V gene TRBV28; TRBD1 matches at 9 bases. V lost 6 bases and J lost 0; bases outside the gene matches: 2. The germline V gene encodes CDR1 MDHEN and CDR2 SYDVKM. This CDR3 spans 14 amino acids. The CDR3 bases that were read are TGTGCCAGCAGAGGACAGGGGACTAACTATGGC. This gives the protein CASRGQGTNYG. The entire CDR3 is CASRGQGTNYGYTF.

Measured by frequency, this clone is medium-sized. The read stops 3 residues short of the end of the CDR3; the missing end is completed from the germline J gene. The same CDR3 is also encoded by other DNA sequences in this sample. The chain recombines TRBV18 with TRBJ2-3; 14 bases align to TRBD2. V trimming: 1 base; J trimming: 6 bases; junction bases outside the gene matches: 6. Germline V gene data show CDR1 as KGHSH and CDR2 as LQKENI. This CDR3 comprises 17 residues. CDR3 DNA (partial): TGTGCCAGCTCACCACTCGGGACTAGCGGGAGTTCGGATACG. Encoded protein: CASSPLGTSGSSDT. The CDR3 reads in full as CASSPLGTSGSSDTQYF.

Concerning this clone: The CDR3 extends 3 residues past the end of the read, so its final part is completed from the germline J gene. The V gene is TRBV19, the J gene TRBJ1-6; D is undetermined. Trimming removed 8 bases from V and 7 bases from J, with 24 bases in between. The CDR3 consists of 17 residues. The germline V gene encodes CDR1 LNHDA and CDR2 SQIVND (reference sequence). The CDR3 here is CASQFRHAGRRNSPLHF. The sequenced part of the CDR3 DNA is TGTGCCAGTCAATTCCGACATGCCGGCAGGAGGAATTCACCC.

With regard to this clone: The sequence runs out 3 residues before the end of the CDR3; the remainder is reconstructed from the germline J gene. The V gene is TRBV20-1, the J gene TRBJ2-5; 8 nucleotides match TRBD2. Germline V gene sequence: CDR1 DFQATT, CDR2 SNEGSKA (reference sequence). J gave up 5 bases and V 6 bases, and 5 bases lay outside the gene matches. The CDR3 is 12 residues long. The CDR3 here is CSAQGLVETQYF. Partial CDR3 DNA: TGCAGTGCCCAGGGACTAGTTGAGACC.

Concerning this clone: The read terminates 3 residues before the CDR3 end, so the remaining end is supplied by the germline J gene. The rearrangement links TRBV6-1 to TRBJ1-2; D uncertain. The CDR3 is made up of 14 amino acids. Deletions cut 2 bases from V and 1 base from J, with 8 bases between. Germline V gene data show CDR1 as MNHNS and CDR2 as SASEGT. The part of the CDR3 DNA that was read is TGTGCCAGCAGTGAATCAGGATTTAACTATGGC. Protein product: CASSESGFNYG. The full-length CDR3 reads as CASSESGFNYGYTF.

Concerning this clone itself: The CDR3 extends 3 residues past the end of the read, so its final part is completed from the germline J gene. The rearrangement uses TRBV20-1 and TRBJ1-6; 10 nucleotides line up with TRBD1. This CDR3 is 15 amino acids long. Germline lookup yields CDR1 DFQATT and CDR2 SNEGSKA (reference sequence). Unmatched junction bases numbered 11, after V lost 5 bases and J lost 10 bases. The CDR3 reads CSASPGTGVKSPLHF. Partial CDR3 DNA: TGCAGTGCTTCCCCCGGGACAGGGGTTAAATCACCC.

On this clone itself: The read ends 3 residues early relative to the CDR3; the germline J gene fills the gap. V is TRBV20-1 and J is TRBJ2-1, with 10 bases aligning to TRBD1. The CDR3 covers 15 residues. Per germline, CDR1 DFQATT and CDR2 SNEGSKA (reference sequence). The V segment lost 6 bases and the J segment 3 bases; nucleotides outside the gene matches: 8. CDR3 DNA, as far as it was read: TGCAGTGCCAGGGGGGGACAGGGGAACTACAATGAG. It translates to CSARGGQGNYNE. The whole CDR3 protein reads CSARGGQGNYNEQFF.

The CDR3 DNA, read in part, is TGTGCCAGCAGTGGACAGGATCCTAACTATGGC. Its protein product is CASSGQDPNYG. The whole CDR3 reads CASSGQDPNYGYTF. This chain connects TRBV6-1 to TRBJ1-2; TRBD1 might be the D (6 bases). The read ends 3 residues before the CDR3 terminus; that terminus is restored from the germline J gene. The length of the CDR3 is 14 residues. The V gene's germline CDR1 is MNHNS and CDR2 SASEGT. The ends were cut back, 4 bases at V and 0 bases at J, with 9 bases in the middle.

Comment on this clone: The read terminates 3 residues before the CDR3 end, so the remaining end is supplied by the germline J gene. This chain links TRBV20-1 with TRBJ2-5; D gene unclear. CDR1 is DFQATT, CDR2 SNEGSKA, per germline (reference sequence). With 0 bases removed from V and 4 bases from J, the gap between germline ends came to 12 bases. The CDR3 has 14 residues. The CDR3 protein is CSARDLVERETQYF. The covered CDR3 bases are TGCAGTGCTAGAGATCTAGTCGAGCGAGAGACC.

Comments on this clone: With the read ending 3 residues before the CDR3 end, the germline J gene is used to fill in that end. The V and J genes are TRBV12-3 or TRBV12-4 and TRBJ1-2; D unclear. This CDR3 spans 13 amino acids. V was trimmed by 3 bases and J by 4 bases, leaving 9 bases between them. CDR3 residues: CASSFTGSYGYTF. The CDR3 DNA, read in part, is TGTGCCAGCAGTTTTACGGGGAGCTATGGC.

For this clone: The sequence runs out 3 residues before the end of the CDR3; the remainder is reconstructed from the germline J gene. The chain joins TRBV19 to TRBJ2-3; perhaps TRBD1 as D (5 bases). The CDR3 totals 14 residues. CDR1 and CDR2 from the germline V gene are LNHDA and SQIVND (reference sequence). CDR3 DNA (partial): TGTGCCAGTAGGGGGCGGCAGTCCCAAGAGGCG. This translates into CASRGRQSQEA. The entire CDR3 reads CASRGRQSQEAQYF. Filled out from reference TRBV19 and TRBJ2-3, the complete variable domain reads DGGITQSPKYLFRKEGQNVTLSCEQNLNHDAMYWYRQDPGQGLRLIYYSQIVNDFQKGDIAEGYSVSREKKESFPLTVTSAQKNPTAFYLCASRGRQSQEAQYFGPGTRLTVL.

Note on this clone: The CDR3 goes on 3 residues after the read ends, and that part is filled in from the germline J gene. The rearrangement uses TRBV4-1 and TRBJ2-7; 9 bases fit TRBD1. The germline gives CDR1 MGHRA, CDR2 YSYEKL. V shed 3 bases, J shed 3 bases, and the junction held 6 bases outside the gene matches. This CDR3 comprises 15 residues. The CDR3 loop reads CASSQWDRVGYEQYF. The sequenced part of the CDR3 DNA is TGCGCCAGCAGCCAGTGGGACAGGGTGGGCTACGAG.

Its frequency marks this clone as medium-sized. The read terminates 3 residues before the CDR3 end, so the remaining end is supplied by the germline J gene. The chain employs TRBV29-1 and TRBJ1-2; 7 nucleotides align to TRBD1. CDR3 length: 13 residues. With V trimmed by 6 bases and J by 7 bases, 11 bases remained unmatched. Germline V gene lookup returns CDR1 SQVTM and CDR2 ANQGSEA. The CDR3 bases that were read are TGCAGCGTGGGGGGACAGAGGCTTTCTGGC. Its translation: CSVGGQRLSG. The entire CDR3 reads CSVGGQRLSGYTF.